The 23 T cell receptor beta chains in this list originate from one sample, sequenced in a study of blood T cell repertoires in COVID-19. The table came from immunoSEQ multiplex PCR; TCRdb's copy has only in-frame clones and leaves some out. This table has over 350,000 clones, 70% to 90% appearing once. Sequenced: PBMCs or T cells enriched from blood (not recorded which). The source is a woman aged 18-29 years with acute COVID-19.

The rearrangement uses TRBV6-5 and TRBJ1-3, with D unclear. Germline loops: CDR1 MNHEY, CDR2 SVGAGI. The CDR3 has 14 amino acids. Trimming left V 0 bases short and J 7 bases short, with 10 bases between. The DNA of the CDR3 is TGTGCCAGCAGTTACTCTGCGGTTGGTAACACCATATATTTT. Its translation: CASSYSAVGNTIYF.

The chain couples TRBV11-3 to TRBJ2-1, with 11 nucleotides matching TRBD2. V lost 0 bases and J lost 13; bases outside the gene matches: 5. Germline assignment: CDR1 SGHNT and CDR2 YENEEA. The CDR3 extends over 14 amino acids. DNA of the CDR3: TGTGCCAGCAGCTTAGAAACTACTAGCGGGAGTCAGTTCTTC. This sequence encodes CASSLETTSGSQFF. The full variable domain, in which reference TRBV11-3 and TRBJ2-1 provide the parts outside the CDR3, is EAGVVQSPRYKIIEKKQPVAFWCNPISGHNTLYWYLQNLGQGPELLIRYENEEAVDDSQLPKDRFSAERLKGVDSTLKIQPAELGDSAVYLCASSLETTSGSQFFGPGTRLTVL.

This sequence joins TRBV28 and TRBJ1-6; D not resolved. Germline lookup yields CDR1 MDHEN and CDR2 SYDVKM. The CDR3 totals 15 residues. Deletions cut 3 bases from V and 6 bases from J, with 12 bases between. The CDR3 coding sequence is TGTGCCAGCAGTTTTTCGTTCTGGGCTAATTCACCCCTCCACTTT. Translation gives CASSFSFWANSPLHF. Based on the CDR3 plus reference TRBV28 and TRBJ1-6, the full variable domain is DVKVTQSSRYLVKRTGEKVFLECVQDMDHENMFWYRQDPGLGLRLIYFSYDVKMKEKGDIPEGYSVSREKKERFSLILESASTNQTSMYLCASSFSFWANSPLHFGNGTRLTVT.

The chain links TRBV5-4 to TRBJ2-7; 7 bases map to TRBD1. The germline V gene has CDR1 SGHNT and CDR2 YYREEE (reference sequence). V lost 0 bases, J lost 9 bases, and 9 bases stayed unmatched. The CDR3 length is 14 residues. CDR3 nucleotides: TGTGCCAGCAGCTTGGACAGGGGAGAATTCGGGCAGTACTTC. Its protein product is CASSLDRGEFGQYF.

The chain couples TRBV19 to TRBJ2-5, with TRBD2 identical over 7 bases. CDR3 length: 13 amino acids. J lost 3 bases, V lost 9 bases, and 7 bases had no gene match. Germline V gene lookup returns CDR1 LNHDA and CDR2 SQIVND (reference sequence). The CDR3 protein is CASAVGGEETQYF. In DNA form, the CDR3 reads TGTGCCAGCGCGGTGGGGGGGGAAGAGACCCAGTACTTC.

Only a few counts were recorded for this clone. The chain carries TRBV25-1 and TRBJ1-2; no clear D. This CDR3 is built from 13 residues. V lost 2 bases to trimming and J lost 7 bases, with 11 bases between them. The germline V gene has CDR1 MGHDK and CDR2 SYGVNS. This chain's CDR3 is CASSESGIGGYTF. The CDR3 nucleotides read TGTGCCAGCAGTGAAAGCGGGATTGGTGGCTACACCTTC.

This clone was seen once. The chain joins TRBV7-9 to TRBJ2-1; 9 bases are shared with TRBD2. The CDR3 sequence is 15 residues long. The germline gives CDR1 SEHNR, CDR2 FQNEAQ (reference sequence). After removal of 4 bases from V and 8 bases from J, the junction contained 9 bases not matched to a gene. CDR3 nucleotide sequence: TGTGCCAGCAGCTCTGAAGCGGGGGGCGGGGATGAGCAGTTCTTC. Its translation is CASSSEAGGGDEQFF.

The V and J genes are TRBV15 and TRBJ1-2; possible D gene TRBD1, 6 bases. Germline assignment: CDR1 LNHNV and CDR2 YYDKDF (reference sequence). This CDR3 has 15 residues. The ends were cut back, 0 bases at V and 8 bases at J, with 16 bases in the middle. The DNA for the CDR3 is TGTGCCACCAGCAGAGAGCAACCGGCGACAGGAGGCTACACCTTC. Residues: CATSREQPATGGYTF.

This chain joins TRBV24-1 and TRBJ2-2, with D possibly TRBD1 on 6 matching bases. Trimming removed 5 bases at V and 1 base at J, with 10 bases between. The CDR3 consists of 15 residues. The germline CDR1 and CDR2 sequences are KGHDR and SFDVKD. Here the CDR3 DNA reads TGTGCCACCAGTGGAAGGGGGTGGAACACCGGGGAGCTGTTTTTT. Translation: CATSGRGWNTGELFF.

V and J are TRBV7-2 and TRBJ2-7; no firm D call. There are 13 residues in the CDR3. Germline V gives CDR1 SGHTA, CDR2 FQGNSA. V shed 0 bases and J shed 3 bases, with 6 bases lying between them. CDR3 sequence (DNA): TGTGCCAGCAGCTTAGCTATCCGCTACGAGCAGTACTTC. Encoded protein: CASSLAIRYEQYF.

This clone was seen a handful of times. The chain couples TRBV7-9 to TRBJ1-4; D possibly corresponds to TRBD1 (6 bases). This CDR3 spans 14 amino acids. Germline CDR1 is SEHNR and CDR2 is FQNEAQ (reference sequence). Trimming stripped 8 bases from V and 5 bases from J, with 15 bases between. The CDR3 region is CASQVDSLNEKLFF. In DNA, the CDR3 is TGTGCCAGCCAGGTGGACAGTCTAAATGAAAAACTGTTTTTT.

This chain connects TRBV27 to TRBJ2-5, with D unclear. Germline CDR1 and CDR2: MNHEY and SMNVEV (reference sequence). The CDR3 is 13 residues long. V lost 5 bases and J lost 5, with 12 bases in between. Here the CDR3 DNA reads TGTGCCAGCAGTCCCAGAAGTGGCGAGACCCAGTACTTC. Translating it yields CASSPRSGETQYF.

The V call is TRBV27, the J call TRBJ2-2; no definite D call. Germline CDR1 reads MNHEY; CDR2 reads SMNVEV (reference sequence). CDR3 length: 14 residues. Trimming pared 6 bases from V and 0 bases from J, leaving 8 bases between. Here the CDR3 reads CASRTMTNTGELFF. The CDR3 DNA sequence: TGTGCCAGCAGGACAATGACGAACACCGGGGAGCTGTTTTTT.

The chain employs TRBV28 and TRBJ2-7; D is ambiguous. V was cut by 4 bases and J by 1 base, with 11 bases left in between. The germline V gene encodes CDR1 MDHEN and CDR2 SYDVKM. The CDR3 contains 14 residues. The CDR3 DNA reads as TGTGCCAGCAGTTCCCGGAGCTATTCCTACGAGCAGTACTTC. Translation gives CASSSRSYSYEQYF.

The gene calls are TRBV11-2 and TRBJ2-3; 7 bases fit TRBD1. The V segment lost 5 bases and the J segment 2 bases; nucleotides outside the gene matches: 16. The CDR3 loop spans 18 amino acids. Germline values: CDR1 SGHAT, CDR2 FQNNGV. CDR3 in DNA: TGTGCCAGCAGCCAAACTTCAAACCGACAGGGTCCCACAGATACGCAGTATTTT. Protein sequence: CASSQTSNRQGPTDTQYF.

The rearrangement links TRBV9 to TRBJ2-5; 9 nucleotides agree with TRBD2. Per germline, CDR1 SGDLS and CDR2 YYNGEE. V shed 4 bases and J 6 bases; nucleotides not matched to a gene: 10. The CDR3 loop spans 15 amino acids. The CDR3 region has the DNA TGTGCCAGCAGCCGGGGCGGGGGGGCCGGTAAGACCCAGTACTTC. This codes for CASSRGGGAGKTQYF.

The CDR3 DNA is TGTGCCAGCAACCGCGTAGCGGGAGTTGAAGAGACCCAGTACTTC. Protein sequence: CASNRVAGVEETQYF. The chain joins TRBV3-1 (or the pseudogene TRBV3-2) to TRBJ2-5, with 9 bases matching TRBD2. The trim removed 7 bases at V and 3 bases at J, leaving 9 bases unmatched. Germline assignment: CDR1 LGHDT and CDR2 YNNKEL (reference sequence). There are 15 residues in the CDR3.

The chain recombines TRBV19 with TRBJ1-1; D is uncertain. CDR3 size: 13 residues. The germline CDR1 and CDR2 sequences are LNHDA and SQIVND (reference sequence). Trimming shortened V by 8 bases and J by 3 bases, and 13 bases separated the two germline ends. In DNA form, the CDR3 reads TGTGCCAGTCATAGCAGACGGTACACTGAAGCTTTCTTT. It translates to CASHSRRYTEAFF.

The rearrangement links TRBV9 to TRBJ2-6; D may be TRBD2 (6 bases). Germline V gene data show CDR1 as SGDLS and CDR2 as YYNGEE. Trimming left V 3 bases short and J 0 bases short, with 7 bases between. The CDR3 covers 15 residues. The CDR3 loop reads CASSAGSSGANVLTF. The CDR3, as DNA: TGTGCCAGCAGCGCCGGGAGCTCTGGGGCCAACGTCCTGACTTTC.

The count of this clone is one. The chain links TRBV2 to TRBJ2-3, with D perhaps TRBD2 (6 bases). With 5 bases removed from V and 5 bases from J, the gap between germline ends came to 14 bases. CDR3 length equals 14 residues. Germline V gives CDR1 SNHLY, CDR2 FYNNEI. This CDR3 is CASSMRAGGDTQYF. The CDR3, as DNA: TGTGCCAGCAGTATGCGGGCCGGGGGAGATACGCAGTATTTT. Full variable domain (remainder filled in from reference TRBV2 and TRBJ2-3): EPEVTQTPSHQVTQMGQEVILRCVPISNHLYFYWYRQILGQKVEFLVSFYNNEISEKSEIFDDQFSVERPDGSNFTLKIRSTKLEDSAMYFCASSMRAGGDTQYFGPGTRLTVL.

The chain uses TRBV10-3 and TRBJ1-1; D not certain. CDR3 size: 14 residues. The V gene's germline CDR1 is ENHRY and CDR2 SYGVKD. V shed 3 bases and J shed 1 base, with 9 bases lying between them. CDR3 sequence (DNA): TGTGCCATCAGTGACTCCGAGAGGAACACTGAAGCTTTCTTT. This gives the protein CAISDSERNTEAFF.

The chain combines TRBV5-4 with TRBJ2-1, with TRBD2 matching over 9 bases. Losses at the gene ends were 4 bases for V and 9 bases for J; bases not matched to a gene: 11. The CDR3 runs 15 residues. Germline-derived CDR1 and CDR2 are SGHNT and YYREEE (reference sequence). For the CDR3, the DNA is TGTGCCAGCAGCCGTATCGTAGCGGGAGTTTCTGAGCAGTTCTTC. It translates to CASSRIVAGVSEQFF.

This clone came up once. The genes are TRBV29-1 and TRBJ1-2; 10 bases line up with TRBD1. V shed 5 bases, J shed 1 base, and the junction held 7 bases outside the gene matches. Germline V gene lookup returns CDR1 SQVTM and CDR2 ANQGSEA. There are 15 residues in the CDR3. The CDR3 reads CSVWTGGSLNYGYTF. The DNA of the CDR3 is TGCAGCGTTTGGACAGGGGGTTCCCTTAACTATGGCTACACCTTC.